Below, 27 T cell receptor beta chains from the same sample are listed, as sequenced in a study of blood T cell repertoires in COVID-19. Produced via immunoSEQ multiplex PCR; TCRdb's table is partial and in-frame only. The table lists some 270,000 clones, approximately 85% of them singletons, with around 10% in the top ten. Sequencing used peripheral blood. The receptors were sampled from a woman between 70 and 85 years old with acute or convalescent COVID-19.

V is TRBV6-5 and J is TRBJ2-7; D remains ambiguous. With 4 bases removed from V and 0 bases from J, the gap between germline ends came to 16 bases. Germline V gene sequence: CDR1 MNHEY, CDR2 SVGAGI. The CDR3 consists of 16 residues. Written as DNA, the CDR3 is TGTGCCAGCAGTTTACACCTGGTCCTCAGCTCCTACGAGCAGTACTTC. Translation gives CASSLHLVLSSYEQYF.

This chain connects TRBV11-2 to TRBJ2-2, with D tentatively TRBD1 (5 bases). In germline, CDR1 is SGHAT, CDR2 FQNNGV. This CDR3 is 15 amino acids long. V shed 3 bases and J shed 3 bases, with 11 bases lying between them. For the CDR3, the DNA is TGTGCCAGCAGCTTCAGGGCACGCGACACCGGGGAGCTGTTTTTT. Its protein product is CASSFRARDTGELFF.

The V and J genes are TRBV7-9 and TRBJ1-3; D gene unclear. The CDR3 is made up of 13 amino acids. The germline gives CDR1 SEHNR, CDR2 FQNEAQ (reference sequence). The V and J ends lost 5 bases and 0 bases respectively, with 5 bases between them. The CDR3 loop reads CASSTPSGNTIYF. The CDR3 DNA sequence: TGTGCCAGCAGCACACCCTCTGGAAACACCATATATTTT.

The chain is built from TRBV5-1 and TRBJ2-2; possible D gene TRBD1, 6 bases. The germline V and J ends were trimmed by 2 bases and 2 bases, with 13 bases remaining between them. Germline CDR1 SGHRS, CDR2 YFSETQ. CDR3 length equals 16 residues. The CDR3 spells CASSLSPGVNTGELFF. CDR3 sequence (DNA): TGCGCCAGCAGCTTATCTCCAGGGGTAAACACCGGGGAGCTGTTTTTT. The whole variable domain, filled in from reference TRBV5-1 and TRBJ2-2, reads KAGVTQTPRYLIKTRGQQVTLSCSPISGHRSVSWYQQTPGQGLQFLFEYFSETQRNKGNFPGRFSGRQFSNSRSEMNVSTLELGDSALYLCASSLSPGVNTGELFFGEGSRLTVL.

Only one count was recorded for this clone. V and J are TRBV18 and TRBJ1-5; D perhaps matches TRBD1 (5 bases). Germline assignment: CDR1 KGHSH and CDR2 LQKENI. The CDR3 has 14 residues. The ends were cut back, 3 bases at V and 6 bases at J, with 12 bases in the middle. CDR3 sequence (DNA): TGTGCCAGCTCACCGGTCAGGGAGGGTCAGCCCCAGCATTTT. Amino acid sequence: CASSPVREGQPQHF.

The rearrangement links TRBV10-2 to TRBJ1-2, with a possible D match to TRBD1 (6 bases). Looked up from germline, CDR1 is WSHSY and CDR2 is SAAADI. The CDR3 is made up of 13 amino acids. The V end was cut by 5 bases, the J end by 8 bases, with 15 bases between. CDR3 coding DNA: TGCGCCAGCAGTTCTCTACAGGGCCGGGGCTACACCTTC. Residues: CASSSLQGRGYTF.

The V gene is TRBV30, the J gene TRBJ2-3, with D perhaps TRBD2 (6 bases). V lost 0 bases, J lost 3 bases, and 16 bases lay in between. CDR3 length: 16 amino acids. CDR1 and CDR2 from the germline V gene are GTSNPN and SVGIG (reference sequence). CDR3 coding DNA: TGTGCCTGGAGTGTAGGAGTGCGGGGCTCGACAGATACGCAGTATTTT. It yields the protein CAWSVGVRGSTDTQYF.

The chain carries TRBV7-6 and TRBJ1-5, with D unclear. The germline gives CDR1 SGHVS, CDR2 FNYEAQ. V lost 8 bases, J lost 0 bases, and 8 bases lay in between. CDR3 length equals 13 residues. The CDR3: CASGQDSNQPQHF. The CDR3 DNA follows: TGTGCCAGCGGGCAGGATAGCAATCAGCCCCAGCATTTT.

This CDR3 is CSVTGLEAFF. CDR3 DNA: TGCAGCGTTACTGGGCTTGAAGCTTTCTTT. V usage is TRBV29-1 and J usage is TRBJ1-1, with D unresolved. Germline V gene sequence: CDR1 SQVTM, CDR2 ANQGSEA. The V and J ends lost 5 bases and 7 bases respectively, with 8 bases between them. There are 10 residues in the CDR3.

The CDR3 bases are TGTGCCAGCAGTATGGACAGGGTAGAAGAGACCCAGTACTTC. Translation: CASSMDRVEETQYF. V is TRBV6-5 and J is TRBJ2-5; 8 positions agree with TRBD1. This CDR3 is built from 14 residues. Trimming removed 5 bases from V and 3 bases from J; junction bases left unmatched: 5. Germline V gives CDR1 MNHEY, CDR2 SVGAGI.

V gene TRBV5-1 combines with J gene TRBJ1-6; no reliable D call. V was cut by 0 bases and J by 8 bases, with 3 bases left in between. CDR1 is SGHRS, CDR2 YFSETQ, per germline. The length of the CDR3 is 12 residues. This CDR3 reads CASSLVDSPLHF. The CDR3 nucleotides are TGCGCCAGCAGCTTGGTAGATTCACCCCTCCACTTT.

The chain couples TRBV19 to TRBJ2-7; 9 bases match TRBD1. V was pared by 7 bases and J by 2 bases, with 6 bases of the junction left unmatched. The CDR3 is 14 amino acids. The germline V gene has CDR1 LNHDA and CDR2 SQIVND (reference sequence). Here the CDR3 reads CASTPGQGTYEQYF. The CDR3 DNA sequence: TGTGCCAGTACCCCGGGACAGGGAACCTACGAGCAGTACTTC.

The genes are TRBV4-2 and TRBJ2-5, with D possibly being TRBD2 (7 bases). With 4 bases removed from V and 1 base from J, the gap between germline ends came to 25 bases. CDR3 length: 19 residues. Germline V CDR1 and CDR2: LGHNA, YNFKEQ. CDR3 bases: TGTGCCAGCAGCCTGGCCCAGGCGAATGGGGGGGCCCCCCAAGAGACCCAGTACTTC. Its translation: CASSLAQANGGAPQETQYF.

The rearrangement uses TRBV5-5 and TRBJ2-7; tentatively, D is TRBD2 (7 bases). The CDR3 spans 14 residues. The germline V gene has CDR1 SGHKS and CDR2 YYEKEE (reference sequence). V lost 2 bases to trimming and J lost 5 bases, with 14 bases between them. CDR3 residues: CASSFVQGRDEQYF. The CDR3 nucleotides read TGTGCCAGCAGCTTCGTCCAGGGGAGGGACGAGCAGTACTTC.

The V call is TRBV2, the J call TRBJ2-1; 7 nucleotides match TRBD1. The CDR3 has 15 amino acids. The V and J ends lost 5 bases and 1 base, in that order; junction bases with no gene match: 5. Germline CDR1 SNHLY, CDR2 FYNNEI. The CDR3 DNA reads TGTGCCAGCAGTCCCTCGACAGGGTCCTACAATGAGCAGTTCTTC. Amino acids: CASSPSTGSYNEQFF. The variable domain in full, with the rest retrieved from reference TRBV2 and TRBJ2-1, is EPEVTQTPSHQVTQMGQEVILRCVPISNHLYFYWYRQILGQKVEFLVSFYNNEISEKSEIFDDQFSVERPDGSNFTLKIRSTKLEDSAMYFCASSPSTGSYNEQFFGPGTRLTVL.

The V and J genes are TRBV6-1 and TRBJ2-3, with D perhaps TRBD2 (5 bases). Germline V gives CDR1 MNHNS, CDR2 SASEGT. The CDR3 totals 15 residues. The germline V and J ends were trimmed by 3 bases and 9 bases, with 19 bases remaining between them. The CDR3 sequence: CASSEKDFGARTQYF. The CDR3 DNA sequence: TGTGCCAGCAGTGAGAAGGACTTTGGAGCGCGGACGCAGTATTTT.

The V and J genes are TRBV9 and TRBJ1-2, with D tentatively TRBD1 (6 bases). The CDR3 spans 15 residues. Germline loops: CDR1 SGDLS, CDR2 YYNGEE. V was trimmed by 1 base and J by 7 bases, leaving 17 bases between them. CDR3 coding DNA: TGTGCCAGCAGCGTAAGTGTCAGGGGAGACTCTGGCTACACCTTC. This encodes CASSVSVRGDSGYTF. Based on the CDR3 plus reference TRBV9 and TRBJ1-2, the full variable domain is DSGVTQTPKHLITATGQRVTLRCSPRSGDLSVYWYQQSLDQGLQFLIQYYNGEERAKGNILERFSAQQFPDLHSELNLSSLELGDSALYFCASSVSVRGDSGYTFGSGTRLTVV.

This chain joins TRBV6-5 and TRBJ2-7, with 7 bases identical to TRBD2. CDR1 and CDR2 (germline): MNHEY, SVGAGI. The CDR3 has 13 residues. V trimming: 5 bases; J trimming: 3 bases; junction bases outside the gene matches: 4. Here the CDR3 DNA reads TGTGCCAGCAGTCTACCGGGAGGCTACGAGCAGTACTTC. Its protein is CASSLPGGYEQYF.

The count of this clone is one. The chain has TRBV5-1 and TRBJ1-5; D gene unclear. This CDR3 is built from 17 residues. V dropped 1 base and J dropped 0 bases, with 14 bases sitting between them. Per the germline V gene, CDR1 is SGHRS and CDR2 is YFSETQ. The CDR3 region is CASSLNVPRDSNQPQHF. The CDR3 DNA is TGCGCCAGCAGCTTGAATGTCCCACGGGATAGCAATCAGCCCCAGCATTTT.

The chain couples TRBV7-8 to TRBJ2-2; D is undetermined. This CDR3 is built from 13 residues. CDR1 is SGHVS and CDR2 is FQNEAQ in the germline V gene. V was cut by 3 bases and J by 3 bases, with 5 bases left in between. DNA of the CDR3: TGTGCCAGCAGCTTGGCTCACACCGGGGAGCTGTTTTTT. This codes for CASSLAHTGELFF.

The chain has TRBV3-1 (or the pseudogene TRBV3-2) and TRBJ2-1; D perhaps matches TRBD1 (6 bases). The CDR3 extends over 16 amino acids. Germline V gene sequence: CDR1 LGHDT, CDR2 YNNKEL (reference sequence). Trimming pared 3 bases from V and 8 bases from J, leaving 20 bases between. The CDR3 spells CASSHAQWGRLDEQFF. In nucleotides, the CDR3 is TGTGCCAGCAGCCATGCCCAGTGGGGGCGCTTGGATGAGCAGTTCTTC.

The V and J genes are TRBV19 and TRBJ2-5; 8 bases agree with TRBD2. The CDR3 is 16 amino acids. Germline lookup yields CDR1 LNHDA and CDR2 SQIVND (reference sequence). J lost 2 bases, V lost 5 bases, and 10 bases had no gene match. The DNA of the CDR3 is TGTGCCAGTAGTGCCCTCCTGACTAGCGTTCAAGAGACCCAGTACTTC. Translating it yields CASSALLTSVQETQYF.

The chain has TRBV5-1 and TRBJ2-7; TRBD2 matches at 11 bases. Unmatched junction bases numbered 6, after V lost 5 bases and J lost 2 bases. The CDR3 runs 15 residues. Germline V gene data show CDR1 as SGHRS and CDR2 as YFSETQ. CDR3 residues: CASSPLAGGPYEQYF. The CDR3 DNA sequence: TGCGCCAGCAGTCCTCTAGCGGGGGGACCCTACGAGCAGTACTTC.

The chain is built from TRBV18 and TRBJ2-5; a weak D match, TRBD2 (7 bases). The CDR3 has 19 amino acids. Germline CDR1 and CDR2: KGHSH and LQKENI. V shed 1 base and J shed 4 bases, with 25 bases lying between them. DNA of the CDR3: TGTGCCAGCTCACCACTGAATGGGGGGGCCAACTATATCGGAGAGACCCAGTACTTC. This gives the protein CASSPLNGGANYIGETQYF.

The rearrangement uses TRBV20-1 and TRBJ2-1; D ambiguous. CDR3 length: 11 amino acids. Germline values: CDR1 DFQATT, CDR2 SNEGSKA (reference sequence). Deletions cut 0 bases from V and 6 bases from J, with 3 bases between. CDR3 sequence: CSARDGNEQFF. The DNA of the CDR3 is TGCAGTGCTAGAGACGGCAATGAGCAGTTCTTC.

V gene TRBV9 combines with J gene TRBJ1-2, with D possibly matching TRBD1 (5 bases). The CDR3 runs 14 residues. Germline CDR1 reads SGDLS; CDR2 reads YYNGEE. V lost 0 bases, J lost 7 bases, and 13 bases lay in between. The CDR3, as DNA: TGTGCCAGCAGCGTAGAGGGACTGGAGAGTGGCTACACCTTC. This gives the protein CASSVEGLESGYTF.

The chain combines TRBV28 with TRBJ2-5, with 11 nucleotides matching TRBD2. In germline, CDR1 is MDHEN, CDR2 SYDVKM. This CDR3 is built from 15 residues. Unmatched junction bases numbered 4, after V lost 4 bases and J lost 3 bases. Written as DNA, the CDR3 is TGTGCCAGCAGTTATAGCGGGGGGGCTAAAGAGACCCAGTACTTC. Its translation is CASSYSGGAKETQYF.